These 17 T cell receptor beta chains share one sample of origin, sequenced in a study of blood T cell repertoires in COVID-19. TCRdb's table, derived via immunoSEQ multiplex PCR, lists solely in-frame clones and lacks some. The sample records roughly 210,000 clones, roughly 84% being singletons. The specimen sequenced was PBMCs or T cells enriched from blood (not recorded which). These TCRs come from a man aged 30 to 45 in a cohort exposed to, infected with or recovered from COVID-19 (not recorded which).

There are a few counts of this clone. V is TRBV19 and J is TRBJ2-7; D might be TRBD1 (7 bases). The length of the CDR3 is 15 residues. The germline V gene has CDR1 LNHDA and CDR2 SQIVND (reference sequence). The V end was cut by 6 bases, the J end by 6 bases, with 21 bases between. CDR3 bases: TGTGCCAGTAGCCAGGGGGACTGGGGTTATAGCGAGCAGTACTTC. It specifies CASSQGDWGYSEQYF.

The V call is TRBV19, the J call TRBJ1-2, with 7 positions matching TRBD1. This CDR3 has 15 amino acids. CDR1 is LNHDA and CDR2 is SQIVND in the germline V gene (reference sequence). The trim removed 5 bases at V and 0 bases at J, leaving 6 bases unmatched. The CDR3 DNA sequence: TGTGCCAGTAGTCCCGGGACAGCGACTAACTATGGCTACACCTTC. Translation: CASSPGTATNYGYTF.

This clone was seen a handful of times. V gene TRBV11-3 combines with J gene TRBJ2-5, with TRBD2 matching over 7 bases. J gave up 5 bases and V 5 bases, and 5 bases lay outside the gene matches. Germline CDR1 reads SGHNT; CDR2 reads YENEEA. The CDR3 length is 13 residues. The CDR3 DNA reads as TGTGCCAGCAGCCGGAGGGAGGGGGAGACCCAGTACTTC. The encoded protein is CASSRREGETQYF.

The genes are TRBV7-2 and TRBJ2-3, with 12 bases fitting TRBD2. The CDR3 is made up of 16 amino acids. V shed 5 bases and J 4 bases; nucleotides not matched to a gene: 7. From germline, CDR1 is SGHTA and CDR2 FQGNSA. The CDR3 bases are TGTGCCAGCAGCCCGAGACTAGCGGGAGCCGCAGATACGCAGTATTTT. This translates into CASSPRLAGAADTQYF.

The chain carries TRBV2 and TRBJ2-6, with D perhaps matching TRBD1 (5 bases). Looked up from germline, CDR1 is SNHLY and CDR2 is FYNNEI. The length of the CDR3 is 16 residues. V was cut by 8 bases and J by 2 bases, with 16 bases left in between. DNA for the CDR3: TGTGCCAGCTGGTCAATTTGGGGCGCTGGGGCCAACGTCCTGACTTTC. It specifies CASWSIWGAGANVLTF.

V usage is TRBV19 and J usage is TRBJ1-1, with 7 nucleotides matching TRBD1. V was clipped by 3 bases and J by 12 bases; unmatched bases: 4. Germline V lookup: CDR1 LNHDA, CDR2 SQIVND (reference sequence). The CDR3 sequence is 11 residues long. As DNA, the CDR3 is TGTGCCAGTAGTATTGAGGGGGCCCCTTTCTTT. As protein: CASSIEGAPFF.

The gene calls are TRBV7-8 and TRBJ2-3; the match to TRBD2 covers 14 bases. V lost 1 base and J lost 11; bases outside the gene matches: 8. The germline gives CDR1 SGHVS, CDR2 FQNEAQ. The CDR3 totals 16 residues. CDR3 nucleotide sequence: TGTGCCAGCAGCTTAGGGACTAGCGGGGGGCTGTCGGAGCAGTATTTT. Translated, it gives CASSLGTSGGLSEQYF. Drawing the rest from reference TRBV7-8 and TRBJ2-3, the complete variable domain is GAGVSQSPRYKVAKRGQDVALRCDPISGHVSLFWYQQALGQGPEFLTYFQNEAQLDKSGLPSDRFFAERPEGSVSTLKIQRTQQEDSAVYLCASSLGTSGGLSEQYFGPGTRLTVL.

The chain recombines TRBV5-6 with TRBJ1-2, with D maybe TRBD1 (6 bases). The CDR3 has 16 amino acids. V lost 3 bases, J lost 2 bases, and 17 bases lay in between. Germline assignment: CDR1 SGHDT and CDR2 YYEEEE. The DNA for the CDR3 is TGTGCCAGCAGCTCCTGGACAGCGATGGGAAACTATGGCTACACCTTC. Its translation: CASSSWTAMGNYGYTF.

The V gene is TRBV7-9, the J gene TRBJ1-3; tentative D call: TRBD1 (6 bases). The CDR3 totals 16 residues. From germline, CDR1 is SEHNR and CDR2 FQNEAQ (reference sequence). Deletions cut 5 bases from V and 0 bases from J, with 14 bases between. CDR3: CASSTNRASSGNTIYF. CDR3 nucleotide sequence: TGTGCCAGCAGCACTAACAGGGCGAGCTCTGGAAACACCATATATTTT.

This chain connects TRBV6-5 to TRBJ2-3; D might be TRBD2 (6 bases). Trimming left V 2 bases short and J 9 bases short, with 12 bases between. The CDR3 totals 13 residues. Germline assignment: CDR1 MNHEY and CDR2 SVGAGI. DNA of the CDR3: TGTGCCAGCAGTTACCCCTATGCGGGAACGCAGTATTTT. Translating gives CASSYPYAGTQYF.

The rearrangement links TRBV27 to TRBJ1-1; D ambiguous. The V and J ends lost 10 bases and 4 bases respectively, with 10 bases between them. The CDR3 is 11 amino acids. Germline assignment: CDR1 MNHEY and CDR2 SMNVEV (reference sequence). The CDR3 nucleotides are TGTGCCATCAGATCGAGCACTGAAGCTTTCTTT. Translating gives CAIRSSTEAFF.

This chain links TRBV2 with TRBJ1-1, with 10 nucleotides matching TRBD1. The CDR3 consists of 18 residues. J gave up 7 bases and V 0 bases, and 14 bases lay outside the gene matches. Germline V gene data show CDR1 as SNHLY and CDR2 as FYNNEI. CDR3 amino acids: CASSEASGTGVLGNEAFF. In DNA, the CDR3 is TGTGCCAGCAGTGAAGCTTCCGGGACAGGGGTTCTCGGTAATGAAGCTTTCTTT.

The chain recombines TRBV2 with TRBJ2-1; the match to TRBD2 covers 11 bases. The CDR3 totals 14 residues. Germline CDR1 SNHLY, CDR2 FYNNEI. V was clipped by 8 bases and J by 7 bases; unmatched bases: 7. The CDR3 nucleotides are TGTGCCAGCCTAGCTAGCGGGAGGAAGAATGAGCAGTTCTTC. This translates into CASLASGRKNEQFF.

V usage is TRBV5-4 and J usage is TRBJ1-2, with 7 bases lining up with TRBD1. The CDR3 has 17 residues. Germline loops: CDR1 SGHNT, CDR2 YYREEE (reference sequence). V gave up 4 bases and J gave up 8 bases; unmatched junction bases: 20. In DNA form, the CDR3 reads TGTGCCAGCAGCGCGCCCGTACCGCGACAGGGAGATATGGGCTACACCTTC. Translated, it gives CASSAPVPRQGDMGYTF.

The V call is TRBV27, the J call TRBJ2-7, with TRBD1 identical over 8 bases. Losses at the gene ends were 5 bases for V and 5 bases for J; bases not matched to a gene: 8. Germline V gene lookup returns CDR1 MNHEY and CDR2 SMNVEV (reference sequence). This CDR3 contains 14 residues. This CDR3 reads CASSVSRGHDEQYF. The CDR3 DNA follows: TGTGCCAGCAGTGTCTCCAGGGGGCACGACGAGCAGTACTTC.

V and J are TRBV28 and TRBJ1-2; D might be TRBD1 (6 bases). Germline V lookup: CDR1 MDHEN, CDR2 SYDVKM. The CDR3 is 15 amino acids. Trimming removed 6 bases at V and 4 bases at J, with 18 bases between. The CDR3 DNA follows: TGTGCCAGCAGCCCTATTGAACAGGGCCTCTATGGCTACACCTTC. Protein: CASSPIEQGLYGYTF.

The rearrangement uses TRBV6-4 and TRBJ2-2, with TRBD1 matching over 10 bases. CDR3 size: 15 residues. The germline V gene has CDR1 MRHNA and CDR2 SNTAGT. V was clipped by 4 bases and J by 3 bases; unmatched bases: 2. The CDR3 DNA follows: TGTGCCAGCAGTGCCGGGACAGGGGACACCGGGGAGCTGTTTTTT. Translation gives CASSAGTGDTGELFF.